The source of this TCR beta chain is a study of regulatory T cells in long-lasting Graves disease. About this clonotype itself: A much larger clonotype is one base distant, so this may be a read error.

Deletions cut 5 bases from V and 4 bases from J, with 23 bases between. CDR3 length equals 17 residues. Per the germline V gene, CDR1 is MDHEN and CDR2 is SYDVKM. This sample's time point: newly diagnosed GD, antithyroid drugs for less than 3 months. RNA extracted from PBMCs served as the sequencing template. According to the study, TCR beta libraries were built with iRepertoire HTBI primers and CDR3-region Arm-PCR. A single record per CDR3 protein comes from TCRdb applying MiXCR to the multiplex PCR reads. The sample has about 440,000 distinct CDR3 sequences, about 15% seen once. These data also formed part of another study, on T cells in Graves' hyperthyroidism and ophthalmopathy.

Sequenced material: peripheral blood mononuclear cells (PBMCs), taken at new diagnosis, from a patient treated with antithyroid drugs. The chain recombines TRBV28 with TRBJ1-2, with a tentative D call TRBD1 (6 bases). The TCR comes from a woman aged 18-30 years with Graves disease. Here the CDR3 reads CASSEGGAGNTLYGYTF. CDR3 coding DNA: TGTGCCAGCAGTGAGGGGGGGGCAGGGAATACCCTCTATGGCTACACCTTC.